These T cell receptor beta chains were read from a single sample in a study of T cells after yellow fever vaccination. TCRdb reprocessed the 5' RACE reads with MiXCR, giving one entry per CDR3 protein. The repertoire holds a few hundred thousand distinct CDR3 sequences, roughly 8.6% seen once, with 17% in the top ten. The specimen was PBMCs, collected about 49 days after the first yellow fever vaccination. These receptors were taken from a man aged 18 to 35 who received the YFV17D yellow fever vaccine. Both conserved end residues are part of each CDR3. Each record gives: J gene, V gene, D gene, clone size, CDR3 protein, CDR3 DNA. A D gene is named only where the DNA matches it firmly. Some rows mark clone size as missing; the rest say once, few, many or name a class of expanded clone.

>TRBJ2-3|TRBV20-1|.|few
CSARAGAGTDTQYF
TGCAGTGCGAGGGCAGGGGCAGGCACAGATACGCAGTATTTT
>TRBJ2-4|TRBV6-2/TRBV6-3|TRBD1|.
CASSYSYRDRGPKNIQYF
TGTGCCAGCAGTTACTCCTACCGGGACAGGGGCCCTAAAAACATTCAGTACTTC
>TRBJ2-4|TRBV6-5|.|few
CASSYSSGSSNIQYF
TGTGCCAGCAGTTACTCGAGTGGGTCGTCTAACATTCAGTACTTC
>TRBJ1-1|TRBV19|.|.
CASSIGGGYIIYTEAFF
TGTGCCAGTAGTATTGGTGGGGGTTACATTATTTACACTGAAGCTTTCTTT
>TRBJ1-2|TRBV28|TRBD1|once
CASNPRGDGYTF
TGTGCCAGCAACCCCAGGGGGGATGGCTACACCTTC
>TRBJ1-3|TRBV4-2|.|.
CASSQEGTTSGNTIYF
TGTGCCAGCAGCCAAGAAGGGACTACCTCTGGAAACACCATATATTTT
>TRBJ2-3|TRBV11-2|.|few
CASSLGAAPRDTQYF
TGTGCCAGCAGCTTAGGAGCGGCCCCGAGGGATACGCAGTATTTT
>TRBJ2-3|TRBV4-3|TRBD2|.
CASSQAGAGRLDTQYF
TGCGCCAGCAGCCAGGCCGGAGCGGGGCGGCTAGATACGCAGTATTTT
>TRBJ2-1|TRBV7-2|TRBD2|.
CASSLVVSGGGSQFF
TGTGCCAGCAGCTTAGTGGTTAGCGGGGGGGGTTCGCAGTTCTTC
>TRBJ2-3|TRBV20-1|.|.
CSATFSDSTSTDTQYF
TGCAGTGCTACCTTCTCGGACAGTACTAGCACAGATACGCAGTATTTT
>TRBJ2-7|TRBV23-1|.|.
CASSGARREQYF
TGCGCCAGCAGTGGGGCCAGAAGGGAGCAGTACTTC
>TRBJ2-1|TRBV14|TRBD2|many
CASRIAGGESHEQFF
TGTGCCAGCAGAATAGCGGGGGGGGAATCCCATGAGCAGTTCTTC
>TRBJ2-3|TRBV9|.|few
CASSVGQDEADTQYF
TGTGCCAGCAGCGTAGGGCAGGATGAGGCAGATACGCAGTATTTT
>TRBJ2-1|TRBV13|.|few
CASSCRDISYNEQFF
TGTGCCAGCAGCTGCCGGGACATCTCCTACAATGAGCAGTTCTTC
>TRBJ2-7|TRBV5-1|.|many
CASSLDEYEQYF
TGCGCCAGCAGCTTGGACGAATACGAGCAGTACTTC
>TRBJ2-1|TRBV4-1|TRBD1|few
CASSQDMGQGADNEQFF
TGCGCCAGCAGCCAAGATATGGGACAGGGGGCGGACAATGAGCAGTTCTTC
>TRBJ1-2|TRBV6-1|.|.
CASSNNLYGYTF
TGTGCCAGCTCTAATAATCTGTATGGCTACACCTTC
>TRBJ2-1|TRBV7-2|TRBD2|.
CASSLGWRGGRDNEQFF
TGTGCCAGCAGCTTAGGTTGGCGGGGGGGCCGCGACAATGAGCAGTTCTTC
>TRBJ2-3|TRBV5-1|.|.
CASSLDSGSTDTQYF
TGCGCCAGCAGCCTAGACAGCGGTAGCACAGATACGCAGTATTTT
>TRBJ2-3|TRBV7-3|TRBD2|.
CASSFGGYTDTQYF
TGTGCCAGCAGCTTCGGGGGGTACACAGATACGCAGTATTTT
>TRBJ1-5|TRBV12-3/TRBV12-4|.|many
CASSRRNQPQHF
TGTGCCAGCAGCCGACGGAATCAGCCCCAGCATTTT
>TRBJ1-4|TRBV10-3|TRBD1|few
CAIRHGQGRNEKLFF
TGTGCCATCAGACACGGACAGGGAAGAAATGAAAAACTGTTTTTT
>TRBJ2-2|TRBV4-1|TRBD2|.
CASSQQRGRAGELFF
TGCGCCAGCAGCCAACAGCGGGGGCGGGCCGGGGAGCTGTTTTTT
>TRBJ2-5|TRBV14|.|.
CASSQTSTGQETQYF
TGTGCCAGCAGCCAAACCTCGACAGGTCAAGAGACCCAGTACTTC
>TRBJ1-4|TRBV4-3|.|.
CASSQEKRESGLIEKLFF
TGCGCCAGCAGCCAAGAGAAGAGGGAGTCGGGGTTAATAGAAAAACTGTTTTTT
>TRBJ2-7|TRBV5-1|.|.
CASSSVGLHGYEQYF
TGCGCCAGCAGCTCCGTAGGGCTGCACGGCTACGAGCAGTACTTC
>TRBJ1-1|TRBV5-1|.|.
CASSLDPGGAFEAFF
TGCGCCAGCAGCTTGGACCCCGGGGGAGCTTTTGAAGCTTTCTTT
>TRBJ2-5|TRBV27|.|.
CASSWAPQETQYF
TGTGCCAGCAGTTGGGCACCCCAAGAGACCCAGTACTTC
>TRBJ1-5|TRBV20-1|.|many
CSARTATNHQPQHF
TGCAGTGCTAGGACAGCAACTAACCATCAGCCCCAGCATTTT
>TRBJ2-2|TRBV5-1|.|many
CASSLDRVNTGELFF
TGCGCCAGCAGCTTGGACAGGGTGAACACCGGGGAGCTGTTTTTT
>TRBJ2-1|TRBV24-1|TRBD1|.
CATSGLQGVDNEQFF
TGTGCCACCAGTGGTTTACAGGGGGTGGACAATGAGCAGTTCTTC
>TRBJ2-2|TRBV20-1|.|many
CSAKSRDSNVPGELFF
TGCAGTGCTAAGAGCCGGGACTCCAACGTTCCCGGGGAGCTGTTTTTT
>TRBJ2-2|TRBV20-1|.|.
CSAREEGRWTGELFF
TGCAGTGCTAGAGAGGAGGGGCGGTGGACCGGGGAGCTGTTTTTT
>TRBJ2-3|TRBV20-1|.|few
CSATTGISEYF
TGCAGTGCTACTACAGGGATTTCGGAGTATTTT
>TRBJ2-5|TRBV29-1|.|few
CSVEEGRIGQLAQYF
TGCAGCGTTGAAGAGGGCAGAATCGGCCAATTAGCCCAGTACTTC
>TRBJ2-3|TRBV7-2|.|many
CASSQGIPTDTQYF
TGTGCCAGCAGCCAAGGGATACCCACAGATACGCAGTATTTT
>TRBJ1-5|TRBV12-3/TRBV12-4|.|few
CASSHPPGRNQPQHF
TGTGCCAGCAGCCACCCCCCAGGTCGCAATCAGCCCCAGCATTTT
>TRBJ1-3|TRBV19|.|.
CASAAGATGNTIYF
TGTGCCAGCGCGGCGGGAGCTACTGGAAACACCATATATTTT
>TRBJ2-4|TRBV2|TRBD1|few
CASKGNRGQGSNIQYF
TGTGCCAGCAAGGGGAACAGGGGACAGGGTTCAAACATTCAGTACTTC
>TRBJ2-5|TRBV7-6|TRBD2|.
CASSLSGGPKTQYF
TGTGCCAGCAGCTTGAGCGGGGGGCCGAAGACCCAGTACTTC
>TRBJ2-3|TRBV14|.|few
CASSQEYGGPDTQYF
TGTGCCAGCAGCCAAGAATACGGGGGGCCAGATACGCAGTATTTT
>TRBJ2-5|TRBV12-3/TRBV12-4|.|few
CASRVGGATQYF
TGTGCCAGCAGGGTTGGGGGAGCGACCCAGTACTTC
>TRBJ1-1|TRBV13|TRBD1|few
CASSLGRTGRAFF
TGTGCCAGCAGCTTAGGCCGGACAGGGCGAGCTTTCTTT
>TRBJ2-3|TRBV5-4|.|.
CASSLKSGLVTDTQYF
TGTGCCAGCAGCTTAAAAAGTGGGCTCGTCACAGATACGCAGTATTTT
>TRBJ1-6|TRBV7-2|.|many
CASSLSGPHNSPLHF
TGTGCCAGCAGCTTATCGGGGCCTCATAATTCACCCCTCCACTTT
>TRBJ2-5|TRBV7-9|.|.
CASSFDPGVETQYF
TGTGCCAGCAGCTTCGATCCGGGCGTAGAGACCCAGTACTTC
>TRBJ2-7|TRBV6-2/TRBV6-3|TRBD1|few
CASSSGQGVGNEQYF
TGTGCCAGCAGTTCTGGACAGGGGGTAGGCAACGAGCAGTACTTC
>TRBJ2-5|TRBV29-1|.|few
CSVLYSRQETQYF
TGCAGCGTTCTTTATTCTAGACAAGAGACCCAGTACTTC
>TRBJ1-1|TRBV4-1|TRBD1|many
CASSLQQGAEVF
TGCGCCAGCAGCCTCCAACAGGGGGCCGAGGTCTTT
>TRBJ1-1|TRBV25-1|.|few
CASSEPKAGDTEAFF
TGTGCCAGCAGTGAGCCTAAGGCCGGGGACACTGAAGCTTTCTTT
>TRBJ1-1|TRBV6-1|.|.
CASSPTSLNTEAFF
TGTGCCAGCAGTCCCACTTCCTTGAACACTGAAGCTTTCTTT
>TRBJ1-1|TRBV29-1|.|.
CSVGMNTEAFF
TGCAGCGTTGGGATGAACACTGAAGCTTTCTTT
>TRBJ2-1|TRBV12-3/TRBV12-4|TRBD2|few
CASSPRSPSGYNEQFF
TGTGCCAGCAGCCCGAGATCTCCTAGCGGCTACAATGAGCAGTTCTTC
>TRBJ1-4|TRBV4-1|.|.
CASSHPTQWGNEKLFF
TGCGCCAGCAGCCACCCGACCCAATGGGGAAATGAAAAACTGTTTTTT